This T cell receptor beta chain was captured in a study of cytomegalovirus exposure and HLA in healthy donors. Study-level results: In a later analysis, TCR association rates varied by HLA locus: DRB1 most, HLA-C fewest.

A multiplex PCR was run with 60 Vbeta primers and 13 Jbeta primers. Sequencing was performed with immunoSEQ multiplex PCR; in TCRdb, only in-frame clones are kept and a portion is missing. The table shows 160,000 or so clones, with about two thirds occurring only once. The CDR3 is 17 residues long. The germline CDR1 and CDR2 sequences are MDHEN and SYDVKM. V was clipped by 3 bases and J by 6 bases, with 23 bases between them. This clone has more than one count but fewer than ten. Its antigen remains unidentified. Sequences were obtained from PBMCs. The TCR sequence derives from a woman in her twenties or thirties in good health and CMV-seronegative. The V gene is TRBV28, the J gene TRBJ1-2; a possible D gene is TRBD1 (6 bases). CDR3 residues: CASSFPLVTGRVHGYTF. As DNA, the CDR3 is TGTGCCAGCAGTTTCCCGCTCGTGACAGGCCGAGTTCATGGCTACACCTTC.